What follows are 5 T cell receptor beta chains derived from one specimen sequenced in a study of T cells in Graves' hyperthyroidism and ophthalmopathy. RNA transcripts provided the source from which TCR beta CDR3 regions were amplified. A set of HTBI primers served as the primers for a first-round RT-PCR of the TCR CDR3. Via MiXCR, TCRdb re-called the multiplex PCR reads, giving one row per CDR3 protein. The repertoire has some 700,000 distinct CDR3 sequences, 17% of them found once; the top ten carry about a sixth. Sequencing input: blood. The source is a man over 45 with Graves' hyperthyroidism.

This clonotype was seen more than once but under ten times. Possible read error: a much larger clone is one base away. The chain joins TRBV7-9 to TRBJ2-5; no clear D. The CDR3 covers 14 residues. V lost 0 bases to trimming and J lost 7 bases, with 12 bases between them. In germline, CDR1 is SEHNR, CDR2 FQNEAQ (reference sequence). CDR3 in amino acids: CASSLAPLEGTQYF. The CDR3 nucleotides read TGTGCCAGCAGCTTAGCCCCCCTAGAAGGGACCCAGTACTTC.

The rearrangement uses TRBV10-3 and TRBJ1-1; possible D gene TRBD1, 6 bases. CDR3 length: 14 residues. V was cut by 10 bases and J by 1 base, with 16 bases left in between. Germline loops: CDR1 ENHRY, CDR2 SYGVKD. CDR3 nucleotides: TGTGCCAACTCAAAAGGGGGAGAGAACACTGAAGCTTTCTTT. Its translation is CANSKGGENTEAFF.

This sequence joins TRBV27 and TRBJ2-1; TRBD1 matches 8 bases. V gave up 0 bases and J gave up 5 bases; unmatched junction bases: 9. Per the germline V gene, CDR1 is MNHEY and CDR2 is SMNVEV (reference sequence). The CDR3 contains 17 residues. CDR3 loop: CASSLSNRGESHNEQFF. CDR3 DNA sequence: TGTGCCAGCAGTTTATCAAACAGGGGGGAGTCCCACAATGAGCAGTTCTTC.

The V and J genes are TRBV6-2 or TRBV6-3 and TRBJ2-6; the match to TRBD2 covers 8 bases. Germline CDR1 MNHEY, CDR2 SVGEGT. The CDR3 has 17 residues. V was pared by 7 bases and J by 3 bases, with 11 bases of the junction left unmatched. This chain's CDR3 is CASIYRGGAYGANVLTF. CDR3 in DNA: TGTGCCAGCATCTATCGGGGGGGCGCATATGGGGCCAACGTCCTGACTTTC.

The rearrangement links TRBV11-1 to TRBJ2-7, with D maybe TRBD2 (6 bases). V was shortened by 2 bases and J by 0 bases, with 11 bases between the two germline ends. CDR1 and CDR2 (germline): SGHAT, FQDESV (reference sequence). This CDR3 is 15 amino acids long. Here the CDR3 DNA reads TGTGCCAGCAGCTTAAGGAGGGAGAGCTCCTACGAGCAGTACTTC. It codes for CASSLRRESSYEQYF.